This T cell receptor (beta chain) emerged from a study of TIL therapy for anti-PD-1-resistant metastatic lung cancer. Study as a whole: Tumor harvest preceded PD-1/PD-L1 blockade, followed by nivolumab treatment.

The CDR3 spans 14 residues. Germline lookup yields CDR1 SGHRS and CDR2 YFSETQ. V lost 7 bases to trimming and J lost 2 bases; unmatched junction nucleotides: 7. As to this clone: What it binds is unknown.

Notes on the study in general: Treatment-naive, never-smoker and oncogene-addicted patients were overrepresented in this highly selected cohort. After infusion, TIL clonotypes partly replaced peripheral T cells and declined over months.

The immunoSEQ assay was v3. Sequencing depth was 1.5 million to 2 million read pairs for survey level, roughly 4.5-6 million for deep. Assay: immunoSEQ multiplex PCR; the TCRdb copy retains only in-frame clones and omits some. The data show 45,000 to 75,000 clones, around 63% seen once. Indicated time point: pre-treatment sample, taken before nivolumab and TIL therapy. This chain joins TRBV5-1 and TRBJ2-5; 8 bases match TRBD1. The sequence derives from a person aged 25-85 years with non-small cell lung cancer. The sample here was blood, taken at baseline. The CDR3 is CASGLQGEQETQYF. The CDR3, as DNA: TGCGCCAGCGGGCTACAGGGGGAACAAGAGACCCAGTACTTC.